Shown below are 18 T cell receptor beta chains from a single sample sequenced in a study of human T cells and chemical hapten exposure. Indicated time point: patch test 3, about 24 weeks after DPC sensitization. The treatment denotes: therapeutic diphenylcyclopropenone sensitization with weekly scalp DPC. TCRdb re-called the RACE reads with MiXCR, one entry per CDR3 protein. This table has 120,000 or so distinct CDR3 sequences, 10% to 12% appearing once. Source: whole blood, taken in connection with sensitization to the hapten diphenylcyclopropenone (DPC). Receptors were obtained from a woman in her forties or fifties with alopecia areata. Some clones in this sample may be carry-over from other donors' samples.

This clonotype was seen many times. The chain carries TRBV10-3 and TRBJ2-2, with D possibly matching TRBD2 (5 bases). V gave up 11 bases and J gave up 1 base, with 8 bases separating them. The CDR3 has 12 amino acids. The V gene's germline CDR1 is ENHRY and CDR2 SYGVKD. CDR3 sequence reads: CALGLNTGELFF. The CDR3 nucleotides are TGTGCCCTAGGACTGAACACCGGGGAGCTGTTTTTT.

With respect to this clonotype: Possible read error: a much larger clone is one base away. The DNA for the CDR3 is TGCAGCGTTGGTGTGGACAAGGGGCAAGAGACCCGGTACTTC. The encoded protein is CSVGVDKGQETRYF. The V call is TRBV29-1, the J call TRBJ2-5, with D perhaps matching TRBD1 (5 bases). Germline V CDR1 and CDR2: SQVTM, ANQGSEA. The CDR3 has 14 residues.

This clonotype was detected only a few times. The CDR3 DNA reads as TGTGCCAGCAGTTCCGTGGGGGGGAAGGGAGAGACCCAGTACTTC. Residues: CASSSVGGKGETQYF. The chain has TRBV28 and TRBJ2-5; 7 nucleotides line up with TRBD2. There are 15 residues in the CDR3. The germline V gene encodes CDR1 MDHEN and CDR2 SYDVKM. The V segment lost 4 bases and the J segment 4 bases; nucleotides outside the gene matches: 9.

A note on this clonotype: It is likely a read error, because the conserved phenylalanine at the end of the CDR3 is missing. V gene TRBV5-1 combines with J gene TRBJ2-2; D not resolved. Between the trimmed V and J ends, which lost 0 bases and 1 base, there was a span of 4 bases. Per the germline V gene, CDR1 is SGHRS and CDR2 is YFSETQ. The CDR3 contains 14 residues. CDR3 loop: CASSLAGNTGELFS. The CDR3 nucleotides read TGCGCCAGCAGCTTGGCGGGGAACACCGGGGAGCTGTTTTCT.

The chain employs TRBV7-6 and TRBJ2-3; D uncertain. The CDR3 is 15 residues long. The V and J ends lost 5 bases and 2 bases respectively, with 14 bases between them. The germline V gene encodes CDR1 SGHVS and CDR2 FNYEAQ. The CDR3 sequence is CASSPVATSTDTQYF. The CDR3 DNA reads TGTGCCAGCAGCCCTGTGGCGACCTCCACAGATACGCAGTATTTT.

This clonotype was seen a few times. The J gene is TRBJ2-3, the V gene TRBV29-1, with unresolved D. The CDR3 runs to 11 residues. V was shortened by 7 bases and J by 2 bases, with 7 bases between the two germline ends. Germline CDR1 SQVTM, CDR2 ANQGSEA. In DNA form, the CDR3 reads TGCAGCGGTACGACCACAGATACGCAGTATTTT. Its protein is CSGTTTDTQYF.

V usage is TRBV4-2 and J usage is TRBJ1-2; TRBD1 matches 7 bases. Germline CDR1 and CDR2: LGHNA and YNFKEQ. This CDR3 is built from 15 residues. Losses at the gene ends were 0 bases for V and 8 bases for J; bases not matched to a gene: 9. In DNA, the CDR3 is TGTGCCAGCAGCCAAGATGAGAGGGGGCGGGAGGGCTACACCTTC. Its protein is CASSQDERGREGYTF.

The J gene is TRBJ2-7, the V gene TRBV28; TRBD1 matches 7 bases. V lost 3 bases, J lost 0 bases, and 5 bases stayed unmatched. Germline CDR1 reads MDHEN; CDR2 reads SYDVKM. CDR3 length equals 15 residues. CDR3 nucleotide sequence: TGTGCCAGCAGTTTTGAACAGGGGAGCTCCTACGAGCAGTACTTC. Residues: CASSFEQGSSYEQYF.

CDR3 loop: CATNNPGGEQFF. Here the CDR3 DNA reads TGTGCCACCAATAACCCGGGGGGGGAGCAGTTCTTC. V and J are TRBV6-2 or TRBV6-3 and TRBJ2-1; 8 bases align to TRBD2. The CDR3 covers 12 residues. The V gene's germline CDR1 is MNHEY and CDR2 SVGEGT. V was clipped by 10 bases and J by 10 bases; unmatched bases: 9.

The V gene is TRBV20-1, the J gene TRBJ1-3; 8 bases align to TRBD1. V gave up 2 bases and J gave up 3 bases; unmatched junction bases: 12. This CDR3 region has 17 residues. The germline V gene encodes CDR1 DFQATT and CDR2 SNEGSKA (reference sequence). The chain's CDR3 is CSARSRTGSDDGNTIYF. The CDR3 nucleotides are TGCAGTGCTAGATCCCGGACAGGGAGCGATGATGGAAACACCATATATTTT.

This clonotype appeared many times. The chain has TRBV4-3 and TRBJ2-3; D call uncertain. V lost 2 bases and J lost 2, with 8 bases in between. The CDR3 is 14 amino acids. Germline loops: CDR1 LGHNA, CDR2 YSLEER. The CDR3 region is CASSQKRYTDTQYF. The CDR3 bases are TGCGCCAGCAGCCAAAAGAGGTACACAGATACGCAGTATTTT.

A note on this clonotype: A read error may explain this, as a much larger clone is one base away. Written as DNA, the CDR3 is TGTGCCAGCAGTGAGGGCCGGGCCCGAAACATTCAGTACTTC. The encoded protein is CASSEGRARNIQYF. The rearrangement links TRBV6-1 to TRBJ2-4; no reliable D call. Trimming took off 3 bases at V and 6 bases at J, with 12 bases between the two ends. The germline V gene encodes CDR1 MNHNS and CDR2 SASEGT. This CDR3 spans 14 amino acids.

This clonotype was detected many times. This rearrangement joins TRBV27 to TRBJ2-7; possible D gene TRBD1, 5 bases. Germline V gives CDR1 MNHEY, CDR2 SMNVEV (reference sequence). V dropped 2 bases and J dropped 7 bases, with 15 bases sitting between them. This CDR3 comprises 14 residues. CDR3 in DNA: TGTGCCAGCAGTTTACAGGGAACGGTTAGGGAGCAGTACTTC. This sequence encodes CASSLQGTVREQYF.

There are a few counts of this clonotype. This chain links TRBV6-6 with TRBJ2-7, with 7 bases identical to TRBD1. The junction had 7 bases not matched to a gene; V was cut back by 7 bases and J by 7 bases. CDR3 size: 12 residues. Per the germline V gene, CDR1 is MNHNY and CDR2 is SVGAGI (reference sequence). This chain's CDR3 is CASTHRGEEQYF. Written as DNA, the CDR3 is TGTGCCAGCACCCACAGGGGCGAGGAGCAGTACTTC.

The rearrangement links TRBV5-1 to TRBJ1-1; 7 bases agree with TRBD1. The V gene's germline CDR1 is SGHRS and CDR2 YFSETQ. With 4 bases clipped from V and 6 bases from J, the junction kept 9 bases outside the gene matches. This CDR3 has 14 residues. The CDR3 sequence: CASSTGTASPEAFF. The CDR3 bases are TGCGCCAGCAGCACCGGGACAGCGAGTCCTGAAGCTTTCTTT.

The rearrangement links TRBV2 to TRBJ2-3; no firm D call. Trimming took 0 bases from V and 4 from J, leaving 8 bases between them. The CDR3 runs 14 residues. Germline CDR1 is SNHLY and CDR2 is FYNNEI. CDR3 nucleotide sequence: TGTGCCAGCAGTGAAGCGCAGACCCCAGATACGCAGTATTTT. Protein: CASSEAQTPDTQYF.

V is TRBV25-1 and J is TRBJ2-6; the D call may be TRBD1 or TRBD2 (7 bases each). CDR1 is MGHDK, CDR2 SYGVNS, per germline. The CDR3 spans 18 residues. The V end was cut by 1 base, the J end by 1 base, with 14 bases between. As DNA, the CDR3 is TGTGCCAGCAGTGAATTGTCAGGGGGGGTATCTGGGGCCAACGTCCTGACTTTC. Translating it yields CASSELSGGVSGANVLTF.

DNA for the CDR3: TGTGCCAGCTCACCACCGGGAACCTACACTGAAGCTTTCTTT. Translating gives CASSPPGTYTEAFF. The chain joins TRBV18 to TRBJ1-1; D gene uncertain. V lost 0 bases to trimming and J lost 3 bases, with 8 bases between them. Per germline, CDR1 KGHSH and CDR2 LQKENI. The CDR3 contains 14 residues.